This T cell receptor beta chain was documented in a study of T cells in Graves' hyperthyroidism and ophthalmopathy. Study-wide results and caveats: A model built on 13 V-J features separated ophthalmopathy from stable hyperthyroidism.

It was considered stable Graves' hyperthyroidism when ophthalmopathy did not progress within 18 months. Germline V CDR1 and CDR2: SGHAT, FQNNGV. The CDR3 loop spans 16 amino acids. Points on this clonotype: What it recognizes is unknown. A clone one base away is much larger, so this may be a read error.

It was RNA transcripts that yielded the amplified TCR beta CDR3 regions. Using the HTBI primer set, a first-round RT-PCR was run on the TCR CDR3. A single record per CDR3 protein comes from TCRdb applying MiXCR to the multiplex PCR reads. The sample holds a few hundred thousand distinct CDR3 sequences, approximately 15% seen once. J is TRBJ2-1 and V is TRBV11-2, with TRBD1 matching 8 bases. Sample: blood. The clonotype comes from a woman aged 40 to 50 with Graves' hyperthyroidism. The DNA of the CDR3 is TGTGCCAGCAGCCCCTACGGGACAGGTTCCTACAATGAGCTGTTCTTC. Translating gives CASSPYGTGSYNELFF.